Following are 27 T cell receptor beta chains from one sample sequenced in a study of CD8 T cells in Susac syndrome. An input of roughly 0.5 to 1 ug of RNA was subjected to reverse transcription using random hexamers. TCRdb reprocessed the immunoSEQ multiplex PCR reads with MiXCR, giving one entry per CDR3 protein. Of about 290,000 distinct CDR3 sequences in the sample, about 89% are singletons; the top ten hold about 0.17%. What was sequenced was CD8+ T cells from PBMCs. The receptors were sampled from a human donor with multiple sclerosis.

V is TRBV10-2 and J is TRBJ2-5, with TRBD1 matching over 8 bases. Germline V gives CDR1 WSHSY, CDR2 SAAADI. V dropped 4 bases and J dropped 5; count of bases not matched to a gene: 6. This CDR3 comprises 14 residues. CDR3 DNA sequence: TGCGCCAGCAGTGGACAGGGGACAAGGGAGACCCAGTACTTC. It codes for CASSGQGTRETQYF.

The chain combines TRBV30 with TRBJ2-7; 7 bases align to TRBD2. With V trimmed by 1 base and J by 4 bases, 7 bases remained unmatched. The CDR3 runs 14 residues. Per germline, CDR1 GTSNPN and CDR2 SVGIG (reference sequence). The CDR3 protein is CAWSGWEGQYEQYF. CDR3 DNA: TGTGCCTGGAGTGGGTGGGAGGGCCAGTACGAGCAGTACTTC.

CDR3 DNA sequence: TGTGCCAGCAGCTCCGGGACCCACGAGCAGTACTTC. Its translation is CASSSGTHEQYF. J is TRBJ2-7 and V is TRBV7-9; D possibly uses TRBD1 or TRBD2 (5 bases each). The V and J ends lost 4 bases and 5 bases respectively, with 9 bases between them. The CDR3 is made up of 12 amino acids. Germline V gene lookup returns CDR1 SEHNR and CDR2 FQNEAQ (reference sequence). Supplemented by reference TRBV7-9 and TRBJ2-7, the full variable domain reads DTGVSQNPRHKITKRGQNVTFRCDPISEHNRLYWYRQTLGQGPEFLTYFQNEAQLEKSRLLSDRFSAERPKGSFSTLEIQRTEQGDSAMYLCASSSGTHEQYFGPGTRLTVT.

The chain carries TRBV6-1 and TRBJ2-4; D ambiguous. Germline V gene lookup returns CDR1 MNHNS and CDR2 SASEGT. This CDR3 spans 16 amino acids. V shed 2 bases and J shed 1 base, with 12 bases lying between them. The CDR3 nucleotides are TGTGCCAGCAGTGAAAGGTGGAACACGGCCAAAAACATTCAGTACTTC. Translating gives CASSERWNTAKNIQYF.

The chain combines TRBV20-1 with TRBJ2-7; 10 nucleotides match TRBD2. Germline trimming cut 5 bases from V and 0 bases from J; bases unmatched to any gene: 13. The CDR3 is 17 residues long. From germline, CDR1 is DFQATT and CDR2 SNEGSKA (reference sequence). The CDR3 is CSAFGTSEYQSSYEQYF. CDR3 DNA: TGCAGTGCTTTTGGGACTAGCGAGTACCAAAGCTCCTACGAGCAGTACTTC.

The chain is built from TRBV19 and TRBJ2-1, with D maybe TRBD2 (6 bases). The CDR3 extends over 16 amino acids. Germline CDR1 reads LNHDA; CDR2 reads SQIVND (reference sequence). Between the trimmed V and J ends, which lost 1 base and 3 bases, there was a span of 13 bases. CDR3 sequence reads: CASSIGGDPIYNEQFF. In nucleotides, the CDR3 is TGTGCCAGTAGTATAGGGGGGGACCCTATCTACAATGAGCAGTTCTTC.

V is TRBV27 and J is TRBJ2-7, with D possibly TRBD2 on 6 matching bases. This CDR3 contains 14 residues. CDR1 and CDR2 (germline): MNHEY, SMNVEV (reference sequence). Between the trimmed V and J ends, which lost 7 bases and 2 bases, there was a span of 15 bases. The DNA for the CDR3 is TGTGCCAGCATGGAGGGGATTTCTCCCTACGAGCAGTACTTC. It codes for CASMEGISPYEQYF.

The chain recombines TRBV7-9 with TRBJ2-1, with 9 nucleotides matching TRBD2. CDR1 SEHNR and CDR2 FQNEAQ come from the germline V gene (reference sequence). The CDR3 runs to 18 residues. Losses at the gene ends were 6 bases for V and 6 bases for J; bases not matched to a gene: 18. CDR3 residues: CASRVILAVAGAANEQFF. The CDR3, as DNA: TGTGCCAGCAGGGTAATCCTAGCGGTAGCGGGAGCGGCCAATGAGCAGTTCTTC.

V and J are TRBV27 and TRBJ2-7; TRBD1 matches at 7 bases. V dropped 4 bases and J dropped 2; count of bases not matched to a gene: 5. Germline V gene data show CDR1 as MNHEY and CDR2 as SMNVEV (reference sequence). The CDR3 loop spans 14 amino acids. The chain's CDR3 is CASSSHTGAYEQYF. In DNA form, the CDR3 reads TGTGCCAGCAGTTCCCACACAGGGGCCTACGAGCAGTACTTC.

V and J are TRBV6-5 and TRBJ2-3; D not resolved. The germline gives CDR1 MNHEY, CDR2 SVGAGI. Trimming left V 1 base short and J 0 bases short, with 2 bases between. The CDR3 has 13 amino acids. CDR3 loop: CASSYFSTDTQYF. CDR3 DNA: TGTGCCAGCAGTTACTTTAGCACAGATACGCAGTATTTT.

This sequence joins TRBV28 and TRBJ2-4; D is uncertain. This CDR3 has 15 amino acids. V was trimmed by 10 bases and J by 5 bases, leaving 21 bases between them. Per germline, CDR1 MDHEN and CDR2 SYDVKM. The CDR3 DNA is TGTGCCACTAAGGACCTGGTCTTTATGGAAAACATTCAGTACTTC. Translation: CATKDLVFMENIQYF.

The chain carries TRBV20-1 and TRBJ1-6; D ambiguous. The V gene's germline CDR1 is DFQATT and CDR2 SNEGSKA (reference sequence). There are 14 residues in the CDR3. The V end lost 2 bases, the J end lost 9 bases, and 14 bases lay between the germline ends. The CDR3 here is CSARSGTESSPLHF. Here the CDR3 DNA reads TGCAGTGCTAGATCGGGTACGGAGAGTTCACCCCTCCACTTT.

This clonotype was seen just once. In nucleotides, the CDR3 is TGTGCCAGCAGCCCACCTGAAAAGGGGGACCCTCAAGAGACCCAGTACTTC. It specifies CASSPPEKGDPQETQYF. The rearrangement uses TRBV7-9 and TRBJ2-5, with D perhaps matching TRBD1 (6 bases). The germline V and J ends were trimmed by 5 bases and 2 bases, with 21 bases remaining between them. Germline values: CDR1 SEHNR, CDR2 FQNEAQ (reference sequence). CDR3 length equals 17 residues.

The chain recombines TRBV20-1 with TRBJ1-5; D unclear. The V end was cut by 1 base, the J end by 5 bases, with 12 bases between. The CDR3 sequence is 14 residues long. CDR1 is DFQATT, CDR2 SNEGSKA, per germline (reference sequence). The CDR3 loop is CSARGAGEYQPQHF. DNA of the CDR3: TGCAGTGCTAGAGGTGCGGGAGAGTATCAGCCCCAGCATTTT.

The V call is TRBV20-1, the J call TRBJ2-7; TRBD1 aligns across 8 bases. Germline V gene data show CDR1 as DFQATT and CDR2 as SNEGSKA (reference sequence). Losses at the gene ends were 1 base for V and 4 bases for J; bases not matched to a gene: 6. CDR3 size: 14 residues. The CDR3 protein is CSARGDRGYYEQYF. CDR3 DNA sequence: TGCAGTGCTAGAGGTGACAGGGGATATTACGAGCAGTACTTC.

The V and J genes are TRBV6-5 and TRBJ2-1, with D perhaps TRBD1 (5 bases). Trimming removed 7 bases from V and 7 bases from J, with 20 bases in between. CDR1 is MNHEY and CDR2 is SVGAGI in the germline V gene. CDR3 length equals 15 residues. The CDR3: CASTLRVVGPNEQFF. The CDR3 DNA reads TGTGCCAGCACCCTCAGGGTGGTTGGCCCAAATGAGCAGTTCTTC.

The chain uses TRBV19 and TRBJ1-1, with no clear D. The germline V gene has CDR1 LNHDA and CDR2 SQIVND (reference sequence). Deletions cut 8 bases from V and 10 bases from J, with 23 bases between. The CDR3 sequence is 14 residues long. The CDR3 loop is CASQDRLKLSGAFF. CDR3 coding DNA: TGTGCCAGTCAAGATCGTCTAAAGTTATCGGGAGCTTTCTTT.

V and J are TRBV13 and TRBJ1-6; D is unclear. V shed 1 base and J shed 7 bases, with 8 bases lying between them. The germline V gene encodes CDR1 PRHDT and CDR2 FYEKMQ (reference sequence). The CDR3 loop spans 14 amino acids. Here the CDR3 DNA reads TGTGCCAGCAGCTTAGAACCAGGCAATTCACCCCTCCACTTT. The encoded protein is CASSLEPGNSPLHF. The variable domain in full, completed from reference TRBV13 and TRBJ1-6, reads AAGVIQSPRHLIKEKRETATLKCYPIPRHDTVYWYQQGPGQDPQFLISFYEKMQSDKGSIPDRFSAQQFSDYHSELNMSSLELGDSALYFCASSLEPGNSPLHFGNGTRLTVT.

The rearrangement joins TRBV14 to TRBJ2-7; D unclear. Germline V CDR1 and CDR2: SGHDN, FVKESK. The CDR3 has 13 residues. The V gene lost 6 bases and the J gene lost 0 bases, with 9 bases spanning the gap. CDR3 loop: CASRGLSSYEQYF. In DNA form, the CDR3 reads TGTGCCAGCAGGGGCCTTAGCTCCTACGAGCAGTACTTC.

V usage is TRBV7-6 and J usage is TRBJ1-3; D call uncertain. The length of the CDR3 is 11 residues. Deletions cut 5 bases from V and 7 bases from J, with 6 bases between. The germline CDR1 and CDR2 sequences are SGHVS and FNYEAQ. The CDR3 DNA reads TGTGCCAGCAGCGTCATGAACACCATATATTTT. Its protein product is CASSVMNTIYF.

The rearrangement joins TRBV5-1 to TRBJ2-7, with 8 positions matching TRBD2. CDR3 length equals 14 residues. The V segment lost 2 bases and the J segment 7 bases; nucleotides outside the gene matches: 8. Germline V CDR1 and CDR2: SGHRS, YFSETQ. CDR3 DNA: TGCGCCAGCAGCTTAAGCGGGAGTCCATGGGAGCAGTACTTC. Its protein product is CASSLSGSPWEQYF.

The chain is built from TRBV9 and TRBJ2-3; 9 nucleotides line up with TRBD2. The CDR3 extends over 17 amino acids. Trimming took 0 bases from V and 0 from J; bases not matched to a gene: 5. CDR1 is SGDLS and CDR2 is YYNGEE in the germline V gene. This chain's CDR3 is CASSVEGLAASTDTQYF. CDR3 coding DNA: TGTGCCAGCAGCGTAGAGGGACTAGCCGCTAGCACAGATACGCAGTATTTT.

V usage is TRBV7-2 and J usage is TRBJ2-3; 16 bases are shared with TRBD2. The CDR3 runs to 17 residues. V shed 5 bases and J 1 base; nucleotides not matched to a gene: 3. Germline V gene data show CDR1 as SGHTA and CDR2 as FQGNSA. The CDR3 region is CASSQGLAGGRTDTQYF. CDR3 DNA sequence: TGTGCCAGCAGCCAGGGACTAGCGGGGGGGCGCACAGATACGCAGTATTTT.

The CDR3, as DNA: TGTGCCAGCAGAACAATCCTAGCGTACGGGGCCAACGTCCTGACTTTC. Its translation is CASRTILAYGANVLTF. The rearrangement links TRBV6-2 or TRBV6-3 to TRBJ2-6, with D possibly being TRBD2 (6 bases). Germline CDR1 is MNHEY and CDR2 is SVGEGT. Trimming shortened V by 6 bases and J by 4 bases, and 16 bases separated the two germline ends. The CDR3 covers 16 residues.

V and J are TRBV28 and TRBJ2-7; 9 bases fit TRBD1. J was trimmed by 7 bases and V by 6 bases; bases with no gene match: 7. Germline V gene data show CDR1 as MDHEN and CDR2 as SYDVKM. This CDR3 is built from 13 residues. The CDR3 sequence is CASRPQGAREQYF. The CDR3 nucleotides read TGTGCCAGCAGACCACAGGGGGCGAGGGAGCAGTACTTC.

This rearrangement joins TRBV4-2 to TRBJ2-1; 10 bases agree with TRBD2. Germline trimming cut 0 bases from V and 4 bases from J; bases unmatched to any gene: 3. Germline V CDR1 and CDR2: LGHNA, YNFKEQ. The CDR3 runs 16 residues. CDR3 protein: CASSQESGGAYNEQFF. CDR3 sequence (DNA): TGTGCCAGCAGCCAAGAAAGCGGGGGGGCATACAATGAGCAGTTCTTC.

The chain couples TRBV28 to TRBJ2-4; 8 positions agree with TRBD1. The CDR3 runs to 16 residues. Germline assignment: CDR1 MDHEN and CDR2 SYDVKM. V gave up 6 bases and J gave up 5 bases; unmatched junction bases: 12. In DNA, the CDR3 is TGTGCCAGCAGCTTCTTCTCGGACAGGGTCGAAAACATTCAGTACTTC. Translation gives CASSFFSDRVENIQYF.